The clone carrying this T cell receptor beta chain was seen ten or more times. Its antigen is as yet unknown. The sample comes from a study of T-cell reconstitution after alpha-beta-depleted transplantation in children. The TCRbeta library was prepared with unique molecular identifiers. TCRdb re-derived calls from the PCR reads in MiXCR, one entry per CDR3 protein. The sample holds approximately 230,000 distinct CDR3 sequences, 20% to 30% seen once. Study-level points and caveats: As was reported, about two months after transplant, alpha-beta T cells came from several hundred expanded graft clones. Some patients' high day-60 TCRbeta diversity was traced to surviving recipient T cells and thymic progenitors. T-cell counts and diversity at one year post-transplant came mainly from newly produced T cells.

V shed 2 bases and J shed 7 bases, with 11 bases lying between them. Germline lookup yields CDR1 SQVTM and CDR2 ANQGSEA. The CDR3 spans 13 residues. This TCR derives from a female patient younger than 10 who had a stem cell transplant for congenital amegakaryocytic thrombocytopenia, so the T cells may come from the graft donor. The sequenced sample was PBMCs, mostly from graft donor cells, obtained 360 days after TCRalphabeta/CD19-depleted stem cell transplant. V gene TRBV29-1 combines with J gene TRBJ1-4, with D uncertain. The CDR3 region is CSVEPGSGEKLFF. CDR3 nucleotides: TGCAGCGTTGAACCGGGGAGCGGTGAAAAACTGTTTTTT. The variable domain in full, completed from reference TRBV29-1 and TRBJ1-4, reads SAVISQKPSRDICQRGTSLTIQCQVDSQVTMMFWYRQQPGQSLTLIATANQGSEATYESGFVIDKFPISRPNLTFSTLTVSNMSPEDSSIYLCSVEPGSGEKLFFGSGTQLSVL.